These 32 T cell receptor beta chains originate from one sample sequenced in a study of metastatic and nonmetastatic thyroid tumors (dated by TCRdb to about 2020). Library creation used PCR. The run used an Illumina HiSeq 4000. In-frame beta chains were kept once TCRdb had trimmed the public reads at Q25 with fastp and called clones with MiXCR. This sample holds approximately 19,000 clones; around 21% were observed only once. The top ten clones comprise 27% of the sample. Before undergoing thyroid surgery, none of the patients had been given any kind of treatment. The sample comprised blood. The receptors shown here come from a female donor with papillary thyroid cancer or a benign thyroid nodule (not recorded which). Some clones in this sample may be carry-over from other donors' samples.

This clone was observed many times. The V gene is TRBV30, the J gene TRBJ1-1; D not resolved. Germline V CDR1 and CDR2: GTSNPN, SVGIG (reference sequence). This CDR3 region has 12 residues. V lost 1 base, J lost 8 bases, and 11 bases lay in between. CDR3 region: CAWSEGELEAFF. The DNA of the CDR3 is TGTGCCTGGAGTGAGGGAGAGCTGGAAGCTTTCTTT. Full variable domain (missing parts from reference TRBV30 and TRBJ1-1): SQTIHQWPATLVQPVGSPLSLECTVEGTSNPNLYWYRQAAGRGLQLLFYSVGIGQISSEVPQNLSASRPQDRQFILSSKKLLLSDSGFYLCAWSEGELEAFFGQGTRLTVV.

In regard to this clone: The junction differs from germline at one of its ends, possibly a read error. This chain links TRBV19 with TRBJ1-2; TRBD1 agrees at 7 bases. The V gene's germline CDR1 is LNHDA and CDR2 SQIVND (reference sequence). The CDR3 has 13 amino acids. CDR3 bases: TGTGCCGGTAGAAATGACAGGGCTCGTGACTACACCTTC. Its translation: CAGRNDRARDYTF.

This clone was detected many times. V usage is TRBV18 and J usage is TRBJ2-1; D remains ambiguous. Looked up from germline, CDR1 is KGHSH and CDR2 is LQKENI. The CDR3 is made up of 12 amino acids. V gave up 2 bases and J gave up 3 bases, with 2 bases separating them. For the CDR3, the DNA is TGTGCCAGCTCACCAGGCTACAATGAGCAGTTCTTC. This translates into CASSPGYNEQFF.

This clone was detected many times. The rearrangement uses TRBV4-1 and TRBJ2-2; no definite D call. V was clipped by 6 bases and J by 2 bases, with 16 bases between them. This CDR3 is 16 amino acids long. Looked up from germline, CDR1 is MGHRA and CDR2 is YSYEKL. The CDR3 DNA is TGCGCCAGCAGTCCAGGAAGTGGGATAAACACCGGGGAGCTGTTTTTT. This sequence encodes CASSPGSGINTGELFF.

At least ten counts were recorded for this clone. The rearrangement uses TRBV20-1 and TRBJ2-3; 9 bases align to TRBD2. Germline loops: CDR1 DFQATT, CDR2 SNEGSKA (reference sequence). CDR3 length equals 17 residues. V shed 0 bases and J 4 bases; nucleotides not matched to a gene: 11. The CDR3 spells CSARDLERGGAPDTQYF. CDR3 in DNA: TGCAGTGCTAGAGATCTCGAGCGCGGGGGGGCCCCAGATACGCAGTATTTT.

CDR3 sequence: CSASQLTGQVSYEQYF. The CDR3 region has the DNA TGCAGTGCCTCCCAACTCACGGGACAGGTTTCCTACGAGCAGTACTTC. The genes are TRBV20-1 and TRBJ2-7; TRBD1 matches 8 bases. In germline, CDR1 is DFQATT, CDR2 SNEGSKA (reference sequence). This CDR3 spans 16 amino acids. The V segment lost 6 bases and the J segment 1 base; nucleotides outside the gene matches: 14.

This clone was seen repeatedly, ten times or more. In DNA form, the CDR3 reads TGTGCCATCACTGGGGCTAGCGGGAAGACCGGGGAGCTGTTTTTT. Encoded protein: CAITGASGKTGELFF. The chain combines TRBV7-8 with TRBJ2-2, with TRBD2 matching 9 bases. This CDR3 is built from 15 residues. Germline V gives CDR1 SGHVS, CDR2 FQNEAQ. Unmatched junction bases numbered 11, after V lost 10 bases and J lost 5 bases.

In its sample, this clone was seen many times. The chain combines TRBV28 with TRBJ1-5, with no clear D. Germline CDR1 MDHEN, CDR2 SYDVKM. The CDR3 runs to 16 residues. With 2 bases removed from V and 3 bases from J, the gap between germline ends came to 14 bases. CDR3 sequence reads: CASSLLLLQFNQPQHF. In DNA, the CDR3 is TGTGCCAGCAGTTTACTTTTGCTTCAATTCAATCAGCCCCAGCATTTT.

This clone occurred many times. The chain joins TRBV5-1 to TRBJ2-7; possibly TRBD1 for D (6 bases). Germline V gene sequence: CDR1 SGHRS, CDR2 YFSETQ. Trimming pared 1 base from V and 1 base from J, leaving 12 bases between. This CDR3 comprises 15 residues. CDR3 loop: CASSLKDSPSYEQYF. The CDR3 DNA is TGCGCCAGCAGCTTGAAGGACAGTCCGTCCTACGAGCAGTACTTC.

The V and J genes are TRBV30 and TRBJ2-5, with 8 bases matching TRBD2. V gave up 2 bases and J gave up 3 bases; unmatched junction bases: 5. This CDR3 has 14 residues. Germline V lookup: CDR1 GTSNPN, CDR2 SVGIG (reference sequence). The CDR3 is CAWSREGRKETQYF. CDR3 coding DNA: TGTGCCTGGAGTCGGGAGGGGAGGAAAGAGACCCAGTACTTC. Full variable domain (rest looked up from reference TRBV30 and TRBJ2-5): SQTIHQWPATLVQPVGSPLSLECTVEGTSNPNLYWYRQAAGRGLQLLFYSVGIGQISSEVPQNLSASRPQDRQFILSSKKLLLSDSGFYLCAWSREGRKETQYFGPGTRLLVL.

This clone is labeled as medium-sized. The chain is built from TRBV28 and TRBJ2-7, with 10 bases aligning to TRBD1. The CDR3 has 18 amino acids. V lost 1 base, J lost 4 bases, and 13 bases stayed unmatched. The germline gives CDR1 MDHEN, CDR2 SYDVKM. The CDR3 sequence is CASSLFQPKTGGGYEQYF. Here the CDR3 DNA reads TGTGCCAGCAGTTTATTTCAGCCTAAGACAGGGGGCGGGTACGAGCAGTACTTC.

This clone was picked up many times. The chain combines TRBV19 with TRBJ1-1; 7 positions match TRBD1. V was pared by 7 bases and J by 1 base, with 9 bases of the junction left unmatched. CDR3 length equals 15 residues. CDR1 and CDR2 from the germline V gene are LNHDA and SQIVND (reference sequence). CDR3 amino acids: CASTIIWTGNTEAFF. The CDR3, as DNA: TGTGCCAGTACCATTATCTGGACAGGGAACACTGAAGCTTTCTTT. Based on the CDR3 plus reference TRBV19 and TRBJ1-1, the full variable domain is DGGITQSPKYLFRKEGQNVTLSCEQNLNHDAMYWYRQDPGQGLRLIYYSQIVNDFQKGDIAEGYSVSREKKESFPLTVTSAQKNPTAFYLCASTIIWTGNTEAFFGQGTRLTVV.

The sample holds many counts of this clone. This chain uses TRBV10-3 with TRBJ1-4; 7 bases fit TRBD1. Germline loops: CDR1 ENHRY, CDR2 SYGVKD. With 4 bases clipped from V and 8 bases from J, the junction kept 16 bases outside the gene matches. This CDR3 spans 17 amino acids. The CDR3 DNA reads TGTGCCATCAGTGTGTCCCTCACCACAGGGGAGAACGAAAAACTGTTTTTT. Translating gives CAISVSLTTGENEKLFF.

This clone was counted ten times or more. The chain carries TRBV19 and TRBJ2-5; 8 nucleotides match TRBD1. The V gene's germline CDR1 is LNHDA and CDR2 SQIVND (reference sequence). The CDR3 is 15 amino acids. The V and J ends lost 3 bases and 4 bases, in that order; junction bases with no gene match: 7. The CDR3 loop is CASSMADGQGETQYF. The CDR3 region has the DNA TGTGCCAGTAGTATGGCAGACGGACAGGGAGAGACCCAGTACTTC.

By share of the sample, this clone is medium-sized. The CDR3 coding sequence is TGTGCCAGCAGTTTTGGGGCCAGGGCCTACGAGCAGTACTTC. Encoded protein: CASSFGARAYEQYF. This chain uses TRBV12-3 or TRBV12-4 with TRBJ2-7; TRBD1 might be the D (5 bases). V lost 3 bases to trimming and J lost 2 bases, with 11 bases between them. The CDR3 length is 14 residues.

In this sample, this clone turned up many times. The chain joins TRBV20-1 to TRBJ2-3; 8 nucleotides line up with TRBD1. Per the germline V gene, CDR1 is DFQATT and CDR2 is SNEGSKA (reference sequence). The CDR3 runs to 14 residues. V dropped 6 bases and J dropped 6; count of bases not matched to a gene: 11. The CDR3 DNA is TGCAGTGCCGCCGATGACAGGGGAAGGGATACGCAGTATTTT. It codes for CSAADDRGRDTQYF.

The chain has TRBV6-1 and TRBJ1-3; D may be TRBD1 (5 bases). This CDR3 contains 14 residues. Trimming stripped 6 bases from V and 6 bases from J, with 15 bases between. Germline values: CDR1 MNHNS, CDR2 SASEGT. The CDR3 DNA sequence: TGTGCCAGCAGCCCAGGGCTCGCATCAAACACCATATATTTT. The encoded protein is CASSPGLASNTIYF.

The chain links TRBV2 to TRBJ2-4, with 14 positions matching TRBD2. Trimming took 7 bases from V and 3 from J; bases not matched to a gene: 11. Per germline, CDR1 SNHLY and CDR2 FYNNEI. This CDR3 has 18 residues. The CDR3 region has the DNA TGTGCCAGCAAAGCTGGGACTAGCGGGAGAGTGTTCAAAAACATTCAGTACTTC. As protein: CASKAGTSGRVFKNIQYF.

This clone was observed many times. A read error may be the cause here, since a much bigger clone is one base away. Other DNA sequences from this sample encode an identical CDR3 as well. The V and J genes are TRBV28 and TRBJ2-7; 10 bases line up with TRBD1. The CDR3 is made up of 15 amino acids. Germline V gene data show CDR1 as MDHEN and CDR2 as SYDVKM. The CDR3 reads CASSSHGTGVYEQYF. CDR3 DNA: TGCGCCAGCAGTTCACACGGGACAGGGGTCTACGAGCAGTACTTC.

This clone was detected many times. The V gene is TRBV11-3, the J gene TRBJ1-2, with TRBD1 identical over 10 bases. After removal of 5 bases from V and 7 bases from J, the junction contained 10 bases not matched to a gene. The CDR3 consists of 15 residues. CDR1 and CDR2 from the germline V gene are SGHNT and YENEEA. The DNA of the CDR3 is TGTGCCAGCAGCCCCGCCGGGACAGGGGCATCTGGCTACACCTTC. This sequence encodes CASSPAGTGASGYTF. Looking up the rest from reference TRBV11-3 and TRBJ1-2 gives the full variable domain: EAGVVQSPRYKIIEKKQPVAFWCNPISGHNTLYWYLQNLGQGPELLIRYENEEAVDDSQLPKDRFSAERLKGVDSTLKIQPAELGDSAVYLCASSPAGTGASGYTFGSGTRLTVV.

This clone was counted ten times or more. The rearrangement links TRBV11-3 to TRBJ2-5; D is uncertain. This CDR3 has 13 residues. Germline V gene data show CDR1 as SGHNT and CDR2 as YENEEA. V was pared by 6 bases and J by 7 bases, with 15 bases between. The CDR3 DNA reads TGTGCCAGCAGTCCCGGGCCCGCCGGGACCCAGTACTTC. Amino acid sequence: CASSPGPAGTQYF.

This clone was detected many times. The CDR3 nucleotides read TGTGCCAGCAGTTTATTTTCGGAGACGAACACTGAAGCTTTCTTT. Encoded protein: CASSLFSETNTEAFF. This chain joins TRBV28 and TRBJ1-1; D is uncertain. Germline V gene sequence: CDR1 MDHEN, CDR2 SYDVKM. Trimming removed 1 base at V and 1 base at J, with 10 bases between. This CDR3 contains 15 residues.

The chain recombines TRBV5-4 with TRBJ2-7; TRBD2 aligns across 10 bases. CDR3 size: 15 residues. The V gene's germline CDR1 is SGHNT and CDR2 YYREEE (reference sequence). With 1 base clipped from V and 2 bases from J, the junction kept 3 bases outside the gene matches. The DNA for the CDR3 is TGTGCCAGCAGCTTGCGAACTAGCGGGACCTACGAGCAGTACTTC. This codes for CASSLRTSGTYEQYF.

The chain is built from TRBV5-1 and TRBJ1-1, with 8 bases identical to TRBD1. V was pared by 6 bases and J by 8 bases, with 9 bases of the junction left unmatched. This CDR3 is 13 amino acids long. Looked up from germline, CDR1 is SGHRS and CDR2 is YFSETQ. This CDR3 reads CASTDGTGGEAFF. CDR3 in DNA: TGCGCCAGCACCGATGGGACAGGTGGCGAAGCTTTCTTT.

This clone is judged medium-sized. This chain links TRBV6-2 or TRBV6-3 with TRBJ2-7, with 9 bases fitting TRBD2. The CDR3 contains 18 residues. Trimming at V came to 0 bases and at J to 1 base, leaving 10 bases not matched to a gene. Germline V gene sequence: CDR1 MNHEY, CDR2 SVGEGT. CDR3 nucleotides: TGTGCCAGCAGTTACTCAGCGGGGGGCCCGATTATATCCTACGAGCAGTACTTC. This sequence encodes CASSYSAGGPIISYEQYF.

This rearrangement joins TRBV6-1 to TRBJ2-1; 10 nucleotides line up with TRBD2. This CDR3 spans 15 amino acids. CDR1 and CDR2 (germline): MNHNS, SASEGT. V trimming: 4 bases; J trimming: 2 bases; junction bases outside the gene matches: 2. The DNA of the CDR3 is TGTGCCAGCAGTGGGACTAGCGGCACCTACAATGAGCAGTTCTTC. The encoded protein is CASSGTSGTYNEQFF.

The chain carries TRBV28 and TRBJ1-6; D uncertain. The germline V gene has CDR1 MDHEN and CDR2 SYDVKM. Deletions cut 10 bases from V and 14 bases from J, with 18 bases between. This CDR3 has 12 residues. CDR3 residues: CAISATLSALHF. CDR3 in DNA: TGTGCCATCAGCGCCACGCTGTCGGCCCTCCACTTT.

The V gene is TRBV20-1, the J gene TRBJ1-2, with 11 bases lining up with TRBD1. V was clipped by 3 bases and J by 5 bases; unmatched bases: 8. This CDR3 contains 15 residues. Germline V gene data show CDR1 as DFQATT and CDR2 as SNEGSKA (reference sequence). The CDR3 spells CSASDRTGGGYGYTF. The CDR3 coding sequence is TGCAGTGCTAGCGACCGGACAGGGGGCGGGTATGGCTACACCTTC.

This clone was counted at least ten times. The V call is TRBV5-1, the J call TRBJ2-1; 11 bases align to TRBD2. This CDR3 spans 16 amino acids. Unmatched junction bases numbered 7, after V lost 6 bases and J lost 2 bases. CDR1 SGHRS and CDR2 YFSETQ come from the germline V gene. CDR3 amino acids: CASTFMTSGTYNEQFF. CDR3 coding DNA: TGCGCCAGCACCTTCATGACTAGCGGGACCTACAATGAGCAGTTCTTC.

As regards this clone: One junction end disagrees with the germline gene, perhaps due to a read error. This chain joins TRBV6-1 and TRBJ1-6; TRBD1 matches 7 bases. Looked up from germline, CDR1 is MNHNS and CDR2 is SASEGT. This CDR3 comprises 15 residues. The CDR3 sequence is CSSSPTGTVNSPLHF. As DNA, the CDR3 is TGTTCCAGCAGCCCGACCGGGACAGTGAATTCACCCCTCCACTTT.

This clone was counted ten times or more. The chain joins TRBV14 to TRBJ1-1; the D is unclear. The length of the CDR3 is 12 residues. Germline assignment: CDR1 SGHDN and CDR2 FVKESK. Trimming pared 2 bases from V and 4 bases from J, leaving 5 bases between. The CDR3 here is CASSQYFTEAFF. For the CDR3, the DNA is TGTGCCAGCAGCCAATATTTCACTGAAGCTTTCTTT.

This clone was found many times. The chain carries TRBV6-1 and TRBJ2-2; 11 bases map to TRBD2. V was pared by 9 bases and J by 4 bases, with 7 bases of the junction left unmatched. Germline-derived CDR1 and CDR2 are MNHNS and SASEGT. CDR3 length: 15 residues. CDR3 nucleotide sequence: TGTGCCAGTGTTAGCGGGGGGGCCGGCACCGGGGAGCTGTTTTTT. Amino acid sequence: CASVSGGAGTGELFF.